This T cell receptor beta chain was sequenced during a study of blood T cell repertoires in COVID-19. Seattle-derived patients entered the study during active infection and were followed longitudinally. This clone was seen a single time. In the original analysis: Reference gene primer amplification gave nucleated cell count estimates. Only in-frame clones appear in the TCRdb table, and some are missing; sequencing was by immunoSEQ multiplex PCR. Clone size and V and J calls were adopted from that table, with D and trimming inferred from the DNA. The table records roughly 150,000 clones, about 88% of them present only once. Germline assignment: CDR1 SGHTA and CDR2 FQGNSA. After removal of 4 bases from V and 5 bases from J, the junction contained 8 bases not matched to a gene. This CDR3 is 17 amino acids long.

The sequenced material came from peripheral blood. The rearrangement uses TRBV7-2 and TRBJ2-5; 15 bases align to TRBD2. The clonotype comes from a woman of 80 years or more with COVID-19, enrolled during active disease. CDR3 protein: CASSWQGLAGGRETQYF. CDR3 bases: TGTGCCAGCAGCTGGCAGGGACTAGCGGGAGGACGGGAGACCCAGTACTTC.